This T cell receptor beta chain is from a study of CD8 T cells in ankylosing spondylitis. As concerns this clonotype: Its specificity is unknown.

TCRdb used MiXCR to reprocess the 5' RACE reads, holding one entry per CDR3 protein. This sample has under 450,000 distinct CDR3 sequences, with about a sixth found just once. Findings of the study overall: Earlier reports found some motif variants in synovial fluid and blood in reactive arthritis. Characteristic of ankylosing spondylitis blood, it appeared, was a TCR beta motif comprising several highly homologous variants.

Source material: blood, either unsorted or a sorted T cell fraction (not recorded which). This clonotype originated in a male donor with ankylosing spondylitis.

The DNA for the CDR3 is TGCAGTGCTAGTCCTGGCGGGGGTGCAGATACGCAGTATTTT. It translates to CSASPGGGADTQYF. The chain carries TRBV20-1 and TRBJ2-3, with 7 bases that match TRBD2. Germline CDR1 and CDR2: DFQATT and SNEGSKA (reference sequence). This CDR3 contains 14 residues. The V and J ends lost 3 bases and 4 bases, in that order; junction bases with no gene match: 7.